The source of this T cell receptor beta chain is a study of T cell responses to AZD1222 COVID-19 vaccine. Only in-frame clones appear in the TCRdb table, and some are missing; sequencing was by immunoSEQ multiplex PCR. The sample carries some 150,000 clones, 80% to 95% recorded once. The CDR3 extends over 15 amino acids. V trimming: 6 bases; J trimming: 2 bases; junction bases outside the gene matches: 7. The germline CDR1 and CDR2 sequences are SNHLY and FYNNEI. The study, taken as a whole, reports: Across spike, vaccine-associated CD4 TCRs were found, dominant at 160-218 and 743-854. Once two AZD1222 doses were given, Spike-specific TCR breadth and depth went up. In all cases, repertoires were sampled only after the peak T cell response. Only six or seven AZD1222 recipients tested seropositive at baseline.

As regards this clone: Antigen: not known.

This receptor was taken from an adult in good health. The sample here was peripheral blood, taken on day 0 of MenACWY control vaccination. The chain is built from TRBV2 and TRBJ1-3; 7 bases are a match to TRBD1. The CDR3 sequence is CASRGDRAPGNTIYF. The CDR3, as DNA: TGTGCCAGCAGGGGGGACAGAGCTCCTGGAAACACCATATATTTT. Together with reference TRBV2 and TRBJ1-3, the CDR3 gives the full variable domain: EPEVTQTPSHQVTQMGQEVILRCVPISNHLYFYWYRQILGQKVEFLVSFYNNEISEKSEIFDDQFSVERPDGSNFTLKIRSTKLEDSAMYFCASRGDRAPGNTIYFGEGSWLTVV.